This T cell receptor beta chain was recorded in a study of chemoradiotherapy in HPV16-positive cancers. The CDR3 is 14 amino acids. Germline V gene lookup returns CDR1 SGHVS and CDR2 FNYEAQ. V shed 3 bases and J 10 bases; nucleotides not matched to a gene: 8. Using immunoSEQ multiplex PCR, the repertoire was profiled, and TCRdb retains in-frame clones only, with some absent. Of 5,500 to 8,000 clones listed, less than 90% are singletons. Worth noting for this clone: The antigen remains unidentified.

Samples were taken several times over chemoradiotherapy. Regarding the study as a whole: In HPV16-positive patients, HPV-responsive T-cell expansion tracked better recurrence-free survival.

The specimen was taken from a patient who underwent chemoradiotherapy. This TCR was sampled from a human donor with HPV-associated anogenital cancer. The chain joins TRBV7-6 to TRBJ2-1, with 8 bases aligning to TRBD2. DNA of the CDR3: TGTGCCAGCAGCTTCGGGACTAGAGGGAGGGAGCAGTTCTTC. Translated: CASSFGTRGREQFF.